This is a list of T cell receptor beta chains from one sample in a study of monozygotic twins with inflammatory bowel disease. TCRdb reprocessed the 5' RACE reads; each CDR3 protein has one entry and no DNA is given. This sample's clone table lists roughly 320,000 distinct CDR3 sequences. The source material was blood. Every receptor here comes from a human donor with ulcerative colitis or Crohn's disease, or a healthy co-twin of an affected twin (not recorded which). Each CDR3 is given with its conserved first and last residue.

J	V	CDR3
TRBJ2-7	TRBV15	CATSRAGQGVYEQYF
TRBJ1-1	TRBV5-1	CASSLQVRGPNTEAFF
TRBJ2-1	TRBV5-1	CASSKQRETYNEQFF
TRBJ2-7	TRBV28	CASSWPTSRDRGSYEQYF
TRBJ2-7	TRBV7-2	CASSLGYQGSYEQYF
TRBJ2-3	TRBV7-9	CASSPRTGPADTQYF
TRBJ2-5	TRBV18	CASSPPGLAGQKETQYF
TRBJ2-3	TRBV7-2	CASSYLAASTDTQYF
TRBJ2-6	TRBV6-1	CASSERGTGANVLTF
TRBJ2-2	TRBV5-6	CASSGLAGVTGELFF
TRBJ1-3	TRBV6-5	CASSFDRASGNTIYF
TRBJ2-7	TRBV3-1	CASSRASGLAGGEQYF
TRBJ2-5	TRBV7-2	CASRRDRGETQYF
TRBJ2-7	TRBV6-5	CASSYDLWTGENEQYF
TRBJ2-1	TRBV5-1	CASSPQPSGGGSYNEQFF
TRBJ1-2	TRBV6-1	CASRKTGVEGYTF
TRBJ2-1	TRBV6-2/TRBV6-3	CASSYSLALEQFF
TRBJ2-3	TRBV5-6	CASTDDRSAQYF
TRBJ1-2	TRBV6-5	CASSYTRAMNGYTF
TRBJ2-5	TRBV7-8	CASSLVWAVTQETQYF
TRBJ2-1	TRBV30	CAWSRKNEQFF
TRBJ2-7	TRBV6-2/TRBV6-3	CASSNRLGEQYF
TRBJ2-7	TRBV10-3	CATGLAGAGTVWQYF
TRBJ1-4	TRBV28	CASRVLNEKLFF
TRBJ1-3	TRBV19	CASGKGGTTTGNTIYF
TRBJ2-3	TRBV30	CAWRLAGGGDTQYF
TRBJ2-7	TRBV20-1	CSSVGLADYEQYF
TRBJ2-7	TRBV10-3	CAIAAKGYEQYF
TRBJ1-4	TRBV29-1	CSARGHVNEKLFF
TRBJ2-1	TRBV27	CASSSGRPSYNEQFF
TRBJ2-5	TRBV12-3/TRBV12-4	CASSFPEGQETQYF
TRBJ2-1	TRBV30	CAWSLRYEQFF
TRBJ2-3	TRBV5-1	CASSLAALAGLTDTQYF
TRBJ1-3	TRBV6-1	CASNTGGESGNTIYF
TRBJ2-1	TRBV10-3	CAISESKVASGSYTEQFF
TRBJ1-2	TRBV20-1	CSASDRGRNYGYTF
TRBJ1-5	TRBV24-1	CATSDSLSYQPQHF
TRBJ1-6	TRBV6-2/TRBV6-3	CASSYSWGSPLHF
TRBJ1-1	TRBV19	CATRSYAEAFF
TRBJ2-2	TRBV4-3	CASSQEFAGELFF
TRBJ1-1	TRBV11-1	CASNQGGAATEAFF
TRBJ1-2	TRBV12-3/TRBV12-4	CASSSGLRYGYTF
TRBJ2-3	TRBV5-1	CASSLGGRQTDTQYF
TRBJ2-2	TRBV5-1	CASSLVVQGAYTGELFF
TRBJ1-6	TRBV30	CAWSTTYGNSPLHF
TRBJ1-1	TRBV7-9	CASTPQRGGNTEAFF
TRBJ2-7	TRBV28	CASNPFSWDEQYF
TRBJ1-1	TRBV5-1	CASSLAPGPNTEAFF
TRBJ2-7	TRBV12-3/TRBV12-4	CASSLAPGPMVEQYF